The T cell receptor beta chain under discussion was sequenced for a study of identical twins. Findings and limits, study-wide: It was out-of-frame TCR alpha sharing in monozygotic twins that models underestimated.

This clonotype has only a few counts. Its cognate antigen is unknown. The CDR3 sequence is 15 residues long. The V and J ends lost 0 bases and 2 bases respectively, with 10 bases between them. The germline CDR1 and CDR2 sequences are LNHNV and YYDKDF (reference sequence). TCRdb re-analysed the 5' RACE reads in MiXCR, keeping a single row per CDR3 protein. The sample contains 230,000 or so distinct CDR3 sequences, around 8.8% of which appear only once. These same records also appear under a second study, on yellow fever vaccine responses in identical twins.

The TCR was taken from a woman between 18 and 30 years old in good health. The chain uses TRBV15 and TRBJ2-5, with D unresolved. The sequencing sample was made of CD8+ T cells sorted from blood. In DNA form, the CDR3 reads TGTGCCACCAGCAGAGATCGCGGTCGGCAAGAGACCCAGTACTTC. As protein: CATSRDRGRQETQYF.